This T cell receptor beta chain originates from a study of T-cell reconstitution after alpha-beta-depleted transplantation in children. For TCRbeta, the library was prepared with unique molecular identifiers. Each CDR3 protein gets one entry after TCRdb re-called the PCR reads with MiXCR. The sample shows about 500,000 distinct CDR3 sequences, 30% to 35% of them seen only once. The CDR3 has 15 amino acids. Germline lookup yields CDR1 MDHEN and CDR2 SYDVKM. With V trimmed by 5 bases and J by 3 bases, 8 bases remained unmatched. Sequencing was performed on PBMCs from the stem cell graft donor, taken from the stem cell graft. The sequence came from a human donor who donated a stem cell graft to a child with aplastic anemia. This sequence joins TRBV28 and TRBJ2-5; 8 bases match TRBD1. CDR3 in amino acids: CASSRPRTGKETQYF. The CDR3 DNA sequence: TGTGCCAGCAGTCGTCCCCGGACAGGGAAAGAGACCCAGTACTTC.